Described below is a single T cell receptor (beta chain) sequence and its context. The antigen this receptor binds is unknown. No much larger clone is present one base from it, and per-base qualities are unavailable. The data were taken from a study of T cell changes during pregnancy in multiple sclerosis (dated by TCRdb to the late 2010s). Regarding the research as a whole: The study examined how the T cell repertoire changed over the course of pregnancy in women with multiple sclerosis.

Library method: the immunoSEQ multiplex PCR assay. The clones in this table, taken by TCRdb from immuneACCESS, are in-frame only. Not every clone is retained; where verified, under half of the shortfall comes from an unresolved V gene, and the cause of the rest is unknown. This sample is represented by some 70,000 clones; more than 80% of them were singletons. Clones ranked in the top ten supply 0.65% to 0.9% of the sample. The source was peripheral blood, collected in the second trimester of pregnancy. The TCR originated in a female donor with multiple sclerosis, enrolled in a pregnancy study.

The CDR3 region has the sequence CASSIRQGATGELFF. The DNA sequence is given as TGTGCCAGCAGCATCCGACAGGGGGCCACCGGGGAGCTGTTTTTT. Recombination connected TRBV7-2 to TRBJ2-2; TRBD1 matches 10 bases in the middle. The germline V gene provides CDR1 SGHTA and CDR2 FQGNSA. Spanning cysteine to phenylalanine, the CDR3 consists of 15 amino acids. Only CDR3 DNA remains: 45 bases, in frame from the first base. V loses 5 bases at its end and J loses 4 bases; junction bases beyond the gene matches: 4.